What follows is one TCR beta chain and its context. The sample originates from a study of blood T cell repertoires in COVID-19. Study information: PBMCs, B-cell-depleted T cells, or T cells provided the cDNA or gDNA that made up the material.

Per the authors' pipeline: Using reference gene primer amplification, nucleated cell counts were estimated. Here immunoSEQ multiplex PCR was the method, and the copy in TCRdb shows in-frame clones only, minus some. Clone size and the V and J calls come from that table; the DNA yielded D and trimming. The sample contains about 130,000 clones, roughly 90% of which appear only once. V lost 7 bases and J lost 6, with 21 bases in between. CDR1 and CDR2 from the germline V gene are LNHDA and SQIVND (reference sequence). The CDR3 is made up of 15 amino acids. Specimen: peripheral blood. V and J are TRBV19 and TRBJ1-2; tentatively, D is TRBD1 (5 bases). The clonotype was recovered from a man aged 55 to 70 with COVID-19, enrolled during active disease. CDR3 region: CASTATGTGRDGYTF. The CDR3 DNA sequence: TGTGCCAGTACTGCTACAGGTACCGGACGGGATGGCTACACCTTC. The whole variable domain, filled in from reference TRBV19 and TRBJ1-2, reads DGGITQSPKYLFRKEGQNVTLSCEQNLNHDAMYWYRQDPGQGLRLIYYSQIVNDFQKGDIAEGYSVSREKKESFPLTVTSAQKNPTAFYLCASTATGTGRDGYTFGSGTRLTVV.